The rows below give T cell receptor beta chains drawn from one sample of a study of siplizumab effects on memory and regulatory T cells. Sequencing used immunoSEQ multiplex PCR; TCRdb keeps in-frame clones, though not all of them. The table lists about 87,000 clones, roughly 94% of them singletons, with around 0.3% in the top ten. The sequencing sample was made of non-Treg CD4+ T cells sorted from blood. The receptors derive from a human donor in good health. The CDR3 runs from the conserved cysteine through the conserved F or W. Fields, in order: CDR3 protein, J gene, D gene, V gene. The D gene is left open where the match is weak.

CASSPQTSGKSYNEQFF,TRBJ2-1,TRBD2,TRBV19
CASSLVSLGEQFF,TRBJ2-1,-,TRBV7-2
CASSYGRASTDTQYF,TRBJ2-3,-,TRBV6-6
CASSKEGHSYEQYF,TRBJ2-7,-,TRBV7-9
CASRADGEAFF,TRBJ1-1,-,TRBV9
CASSLSGLTGELFF,TRBJ2-2,-,TRBV5-1
CASSQGTEETQYF,TRBJ2-5,-,TRBV4-1
CASSLEGRRGTEAFF,TRBJ1-1,-,TRBV5-6
CASSVGTAETDTQYF,TRBJ2-3,-,TRBV9
CASSQEGHRTYEQYF,TRBJ2-7,-,TRBV4-2
CASSSRTEGYTF,TRBJ1-2,-,TRBV13
CASSRGGEQETQYF,TRBJ2-5,TRBD2,TRBV5-1
CASSLGPRPQETQYF,TRBJ2-5,-,TRBV5-6
CASSLAGETQYF,TRBJ2-5,-,TRBV5-6
CASSPPHPPGNEKLFF,TRBJ1-4,-,TRBV6-9
CASRTGTTYNEQFF,TRBJ2-1,TRBD2,TRBV19
CASKLGVDTEAFF,TRBJ1-1,-,TRBV14
CAWSIKPLSEQYF,TRBJ2-7,-,TRBV30
CASRHPGEWDYTF,TRBJ1-2,-,TRBV5-4
CAWSQTDRGAEAFF,TRBJ1-1,TRBD1,TRBV30
CASSLAPSGVSKNIQYF,TRBJ2-4,TRBD2,TRBV5-4
CASSKEEYQETQYF,TRBJ2-5,-,TRBV25-1
CASSYRQGGQERTYEQYF,TRBJ2-7,TRBD1,TRBV7-8
CASSLVEGGSTYEQYF,TRBJ2-7,-,TRBV7-8
CASSPGIDYEQYF,TRBJ2-7,-,TRBV18
CAWGSTDTQYF,TRBJ2-3,-,TRBV30
CASSLATGGRYSPLHF,TRBJ1-6,TRBD1,TRBV5-4
CASSEWRGSYNEQFF,TRBJ2-1,-,TRBV10-1
CASSEAEDTGELFF,TRBJ2-2,-,TRBV2
CASTSSDQPQHF,TRBJ1-5,-,TRBV7-2
CASSYSARGEQFF,TRBJ2-1,-,TRBV6-5
CASSESDTQYF,TRBJ2-3,-,TRBV7-2
CASSSGGSYGYTF,TRBJ1-2,-,TRBV5-1
CASSRDPGPGVNTQYF,TRBJ2-3,-,TRBV5-4
CASSTGTWTRSYNEQFF,TRBJ2-1,-,TRBV27
CASSAGLQETQYF,TRBJ2-5,TRBD2,TRBV7-9
CAWKRTEAFF,TRBJ1-1,-,TRBV30
CSVELGGRDYGYTF,TRBJ1-2,-,TRBV29-1
CASSFAANYGYTF,TRBJ1-2,-,TRBV6-5
CASSLGQNNEKLFF,TRBJ1-4,-,TRBV5-1
CASRGVGQGGGYTF,TRBJ1-2,TRBD1,TRBV6-4
CASSLGRGGMDEQYF,TRBJ2-7,-,TRBV7-8
CAISESGSLPYGYTF,TRBJ1-2,-,TRBV10-3
CASSQASRDEAFF,TRBJ1-1,-,TRBV4-1
CASSQAIFGASGTQYF,TRBJ2-5,-,TRBV4-1
CASSLIGRGKYQPQHF,TRBJ1-5,TRBD1,TRBV7-8
CAIRPASGRSGTDTQYF,TRBJ2-3,TRBD2,TRBV10-3
CASSPPDLLTGSWVLDTEAFF,TRBJ1-1,TRBD1,TRBV18
CASSQDGSSNYGYTF,TRBJ1-2,-,TRBV4-2
CASSLAQRVGYTF,TRBJ1-2,-,TRBV7-9
CASSLRGGVGFPTDTQYF,TRBJ2-3,-,TRBV7-2